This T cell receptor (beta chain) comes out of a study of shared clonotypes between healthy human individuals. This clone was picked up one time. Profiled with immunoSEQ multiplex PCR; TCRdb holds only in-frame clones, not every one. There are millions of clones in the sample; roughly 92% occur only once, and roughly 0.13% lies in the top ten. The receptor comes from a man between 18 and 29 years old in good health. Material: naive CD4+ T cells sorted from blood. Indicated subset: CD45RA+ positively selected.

CDR3 loop: CASSAGGRKETQYF. In DNA, the CDR3 is TGTGCCAGCAGCGCCGGGGGGCGGAAAGAGACCCAGTACTTC. The rearrangement links TRBV5-8 to TRBJ2-5; D is perhaps TRBD2 (7 bases). The V end lost 4 bases, the J end lost 3 bases, and 13 bases lay between the germline ends. CDR1 and CDR2 from the germline V gene are SGHTS and YDEGEE. This CDR3 has 14 amino acids.